The 9 T cell receptor beta chains below all came from one sample that was sequenced in a study of blood T cell repertoires in COVID-19. Clones were sequenced by immunoSEQ multiplex PCR, and TCRdb holds only the in-frame ones, with some missing. Among about 200,000 clones listed, approximately 86% were seen once. The sample comprised PBMCs or T cells enriched from blood (not recorded which). Receptors originate from a middle-aged woman with acute COVID-19.

This clone was found a few times. The rearrangement uses TRBV11-2 and TRBJ2-7; no reliable D call. Per germline, CDR1 SGHAT and CDR2 FQNNGV. Trimming removed 5 bases at V and 7 bases at J, with 15 bases between. The CDR3 consists of 13 residues. CDR3 loop: CASSPYSVGEQYF. The DNA of the CDR3 is TGTGCCAGCAGCCCGTATTCGGTCGGGGAGCAGTACTTC.

The rearrangement links TRBV12-3 or TRBV12-4 to TRBJ2-7; D is perhaps TRBD1 (6 bases). This CDR3 region has 11 residues. The ends were cut back, 4 bases at V and 7 bases at J, with 8 bases in the middle. The CDR3 nucleotides are TGTGCCAGCAGTTACAGGGTAGAGCAGTACTTC. This sequence encodes CASSYRVEQYF.

This rearrangement joins TRBV24-1 to TRBJ2-1; 14 bases map to TRBD2. This CDR3 comprises 15 residues. Trimming at V came to 4 bases and at J to 15 bases, leaving 10 bases not matched to a gene. CDR1 and CDR2 from the germline V gene are KGHDR and SFDVKD. DNA for the CDR3: TGTGCCACCAGTGAGCCGGGACTAGCGGGAGATACCCCGTTCTTC. Protein: CATSEPGLAGDTPFF.

This clone was counted a single time. V gene TRBV14 combines with J gene TRBJ1-6; 7 bases agree with TRBD1. The junction had 5 bases not matched to a gene; V was cut back by 4 bases and J by 8 bases. The CDR3 is 14 residues long. The germline V gene encodes CDR1 SGHDN and CDR2 FVKESK. In nucleotides, the CDR3 is TGTGCCAGCAGCCTACAGGGGCGGGATTCACCCCTCCACTTT. The encoded protein is CASSLQGRDSPLHF.

The chain couples TRBV5-1 to TRBJ2-7; D remains unclear. CDR1 is SGHRS, CDR2 YFSETQ, per germline. The CDR3 contains 13 residues. V was pared by 7 bases and J by 1 base, with 12 bases between. In nucleotides, the CDR3 is TGCGCCAGCTCCCAGGCACGATCCTACGAGCAGTACTTC. Translated: CASSQARSYEQYF. Full variable domain (outside the CDR3, taken from reference TRBV5-1 and TRBJ2-7): KAGVTQTPRYLIKTRGQQVTLSCSPISGHRSVSWYQQTPGQGLQFLFEYFSETQRNKGNFPGRFSGRQFSNSRSEMNVSTLELGDSALYLCASSQARSYEQYFGPGTRLTVT.

A few counts support this clone. The chain joins TRBV19 to TRBJ2-7; 8 nucleotides agree with TRBD1. CDR3 length: 15 amino acids. Germline assignment: CDR1 LNHDA and CDR2 SQIVND (reference sequence). V was pared by 5 bases and J by 4 bases, with 10 bases of the junction left unmatched. CDR3 nucleotides: TGTGCCAGTAGTTGGGCGGACAGGGCCCCATACGAGCAGTACTTC. Translation: CASSWADRAPYEQYF.

The rearrangement joins TRBV28 to TRBJ1-1; 7 nucleotides align to TRBD1. This CDR3 region has 11 residues. In germline, CDR1 is MDHEN, CDR2 SYDVKM. The V and J ends lost 8 bases and 6 bases, in that order; junction bases with no gene match: 3. The CDR3 sequence is CASGRGAEAFF. For the CDR3, the DNA is TGTGCCAGCGGCAGGGGGGCTGAAGCTTTCTTT.

V and J are TRBV15 and TRBJ1-6, with D possibly being TRBD1 (6 bases). The CDR3 contains 14 residues. V dropped 8 bases and J dropped 7 bases, with 15 bases sitting between them. In germline, CDR1 is LNHNV, CDR2 YYDKDF (reference sequence). In nucleotides, the CDR3 is TGTGCCACCTCAAAGGGGGAGAAAAATTCACCCCTCCACTTT. This translates into CATSKGEKNSPLHF.

This clone has a handful of counts. The chain is built from TRBV5-1 and TRBJ2-3; 13 positions match TRBD2. The J segment lost 6 bases and the V segment lost 6 bases, leaving 10 bases of the junction unmatched. The CDR3 sequence is 16 residues long. CDR1 is SGHRS and CDR2 is YFSETQ in the germline V gene. CDR3 in amino acids: CASTDAGLAGSDTQYF. Written as DNA, the CDR3 is TGCGCCAGCACCGATGCGGGACTAGCGGGATCGGATACGCAGTATTTT.